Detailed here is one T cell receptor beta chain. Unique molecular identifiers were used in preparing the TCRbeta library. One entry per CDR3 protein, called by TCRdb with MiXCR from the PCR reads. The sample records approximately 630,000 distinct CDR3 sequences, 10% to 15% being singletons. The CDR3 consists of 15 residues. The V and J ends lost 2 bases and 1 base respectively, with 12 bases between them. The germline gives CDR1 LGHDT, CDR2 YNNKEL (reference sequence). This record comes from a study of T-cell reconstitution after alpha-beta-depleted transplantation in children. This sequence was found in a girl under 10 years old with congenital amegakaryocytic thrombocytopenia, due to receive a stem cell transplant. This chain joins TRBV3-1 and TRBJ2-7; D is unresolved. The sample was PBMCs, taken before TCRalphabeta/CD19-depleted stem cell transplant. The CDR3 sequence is CASSQQPVLSYEQYF. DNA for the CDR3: TGTGCCAGCAGCCAACAACCAGTCCTTTCCTACGAGCAGTACTTC.